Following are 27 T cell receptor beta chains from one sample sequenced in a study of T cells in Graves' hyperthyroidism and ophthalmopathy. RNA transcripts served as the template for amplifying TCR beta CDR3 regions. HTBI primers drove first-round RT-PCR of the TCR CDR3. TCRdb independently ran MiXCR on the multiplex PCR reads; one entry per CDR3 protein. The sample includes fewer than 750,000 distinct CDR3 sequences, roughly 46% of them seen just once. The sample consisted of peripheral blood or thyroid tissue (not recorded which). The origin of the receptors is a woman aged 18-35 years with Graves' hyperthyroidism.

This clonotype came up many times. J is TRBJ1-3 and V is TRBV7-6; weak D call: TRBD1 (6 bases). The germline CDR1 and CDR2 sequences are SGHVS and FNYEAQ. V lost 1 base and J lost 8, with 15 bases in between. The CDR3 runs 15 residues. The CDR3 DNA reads TGTGCCAGCAGCTTAGATGACAGGTCGGGAGACACCATATATTTT. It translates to CASSLDDRSGDTIYF.

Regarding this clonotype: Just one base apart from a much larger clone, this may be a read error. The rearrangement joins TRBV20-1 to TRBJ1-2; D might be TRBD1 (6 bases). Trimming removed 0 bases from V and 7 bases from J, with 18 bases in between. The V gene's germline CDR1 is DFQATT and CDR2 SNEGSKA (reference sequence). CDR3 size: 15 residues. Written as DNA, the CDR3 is TGCAGTGCTAGAGATTCTGGGGGCGGCGTTAGTGGCTACACCTTC. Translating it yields CSARDSGGGVSGYTF.

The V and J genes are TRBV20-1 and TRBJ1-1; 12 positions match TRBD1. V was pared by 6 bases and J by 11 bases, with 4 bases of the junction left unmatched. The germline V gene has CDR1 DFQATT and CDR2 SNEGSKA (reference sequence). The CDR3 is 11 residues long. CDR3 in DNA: TGCAGTGCCTGGGGACAGGGGGCGGCTTTCTTT. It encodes CSAWGQGAAFF.

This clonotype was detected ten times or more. In DNA, the CDR3 is TGCAGTGCTACCCTCCGGGACAGGGGGCGGAGGGTGACGAACACTGAAGCTTTCTTT. Its translation: CSATLRDRGRRVTNTEAFF. V and J are TRBV20-1 and TRBJ1-1; 12 bases line up with TRBD1. This CDR3 has 19 residues. Per germline, CDR1 DFQATT and CDR2 SNEGSKA (reference sequence). Germline trimming cut 4 bases from V and 1 base from J; bases unmatched to any gene: 16.

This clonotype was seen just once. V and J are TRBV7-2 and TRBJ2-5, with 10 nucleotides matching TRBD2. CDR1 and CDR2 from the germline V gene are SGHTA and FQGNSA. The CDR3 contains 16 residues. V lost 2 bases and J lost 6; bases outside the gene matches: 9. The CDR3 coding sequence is TGTGCCAGCAGCTTATCGCTAGCGGGAGATGTAAAGACCCAGTACTTC. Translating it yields CASSLSLAGDVKTQYF.

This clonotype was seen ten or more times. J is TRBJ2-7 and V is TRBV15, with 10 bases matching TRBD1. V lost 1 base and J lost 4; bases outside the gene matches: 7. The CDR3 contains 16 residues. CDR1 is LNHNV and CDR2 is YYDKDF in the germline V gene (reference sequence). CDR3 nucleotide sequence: TGTGCCACCAGCAGAGGCGGGACAGGGGTTGGGTACGAGCAGTACTTC. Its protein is CATSRGGTGVGYEQYF.

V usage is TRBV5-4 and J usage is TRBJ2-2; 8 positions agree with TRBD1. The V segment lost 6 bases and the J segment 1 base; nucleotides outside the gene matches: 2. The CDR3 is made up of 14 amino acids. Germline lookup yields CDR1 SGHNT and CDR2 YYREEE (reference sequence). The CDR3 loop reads CASIGTGNTGELFF. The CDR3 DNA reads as TGTGCCAGCATAGGGACAGGGAACACCGGGGAGCTGTTTTTT. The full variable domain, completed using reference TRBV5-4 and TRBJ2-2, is ETGVTQSPTHLIKTRGQQVTLRCSSQSGHNTVSWYQQALGQGPQFIFQYYREEENGRGNFPPRFSGLQFPNYSSELNVNALELDDSALYLCASIGTGNTGELFFGEGSRLTVL.

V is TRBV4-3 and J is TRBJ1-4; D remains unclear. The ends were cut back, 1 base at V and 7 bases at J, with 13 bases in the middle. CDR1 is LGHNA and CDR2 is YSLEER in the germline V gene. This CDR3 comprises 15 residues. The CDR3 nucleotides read TGCGCCAGCAGCCAAGGGGAGGCGGGAGGTGAAAAACTGTTTTTT. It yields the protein CASSQGEAGGEKLFF.

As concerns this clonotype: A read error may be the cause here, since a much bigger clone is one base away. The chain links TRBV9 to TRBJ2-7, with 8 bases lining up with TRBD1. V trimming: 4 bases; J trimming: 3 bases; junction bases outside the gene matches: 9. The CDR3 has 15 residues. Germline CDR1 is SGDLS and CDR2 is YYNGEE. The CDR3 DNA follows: TGTGCCAGCAGCCCCCTCTTGACAGGGGTCTACGAGCAGTACTTC. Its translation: CASSPLLTGVYEQYF.

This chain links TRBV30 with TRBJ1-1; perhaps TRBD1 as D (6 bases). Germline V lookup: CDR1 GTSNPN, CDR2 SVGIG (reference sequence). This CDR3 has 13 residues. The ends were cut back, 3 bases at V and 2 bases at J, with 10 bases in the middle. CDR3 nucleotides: TGTGCCTGGAGCCGACAGGTTAACACTGAAGCTTTCTTT. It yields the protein CAWSRQVNTEAFF.

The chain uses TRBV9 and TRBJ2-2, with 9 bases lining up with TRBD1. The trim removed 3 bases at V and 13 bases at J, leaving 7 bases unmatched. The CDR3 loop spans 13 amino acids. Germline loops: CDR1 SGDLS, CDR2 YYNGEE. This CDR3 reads CASSATGGNLLFF. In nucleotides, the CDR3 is TGTGCCAGCAGCGCGACAGGGGGAAACCTGCTGTTTTTT.

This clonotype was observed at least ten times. CDR3 coding DNA: TGTGCTAGTGCCTCCTACAGGGACACTGAAGCTTTCTTT. Translating gives CASASYRDTEAFF. The rearrangement links TRBV12-5 to TRBJ1-1; possible D gene TRBD1, 6 bases. With 7 bases removed from V and 3 bases from J, the gap between germline ends came to 12 bases. The CDR3 runs 13 residues. Germline V gene data show CDR1 as LGHNT and CDR2 as FRNRAP. Variable domain in full (rest from reference TRBV12-5 and TRBJ1-1): DARVTQTPRHKVTEMGQEVTMRCQPILGHNTVFWYRQTMMQGLELLAYFRNRAPLDDSGMPKDRFSAEMPDATLATLKIQPSEPRDSAVYFCASASYRDTEAFFGQGTRLTVV.

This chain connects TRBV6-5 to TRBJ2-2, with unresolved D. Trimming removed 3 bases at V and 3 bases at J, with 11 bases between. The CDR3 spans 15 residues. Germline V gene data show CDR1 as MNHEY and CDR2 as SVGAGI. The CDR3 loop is CASSYRSPDTGELFF. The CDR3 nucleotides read TGTGCCAGCAGTTATCGGAGTCCCGACACCGGGGAGCTGTTTTTT.

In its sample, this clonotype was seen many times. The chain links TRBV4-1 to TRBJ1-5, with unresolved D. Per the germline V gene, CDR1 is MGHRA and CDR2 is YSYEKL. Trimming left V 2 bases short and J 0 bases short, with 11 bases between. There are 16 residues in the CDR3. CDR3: CASSQLGEYSNQPQHF. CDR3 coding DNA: TGCGCCAGCAGCCAACTCGGGGAGTATAGCAATCAGCCCCAGCATTTT.

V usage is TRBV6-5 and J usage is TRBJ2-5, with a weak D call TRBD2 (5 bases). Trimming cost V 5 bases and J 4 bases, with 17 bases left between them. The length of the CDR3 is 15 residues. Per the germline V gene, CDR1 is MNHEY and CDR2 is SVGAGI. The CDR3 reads CASSPGGRGAETQYF. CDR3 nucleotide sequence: TGTGCCAGCAGTCCTGGTGGGAGAGGTGCAGAGACCCAGTACTTC.

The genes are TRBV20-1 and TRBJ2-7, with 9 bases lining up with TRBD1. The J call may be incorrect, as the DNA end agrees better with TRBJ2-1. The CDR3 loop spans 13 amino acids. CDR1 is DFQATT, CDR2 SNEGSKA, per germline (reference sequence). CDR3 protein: CSATRDRDVEQFF. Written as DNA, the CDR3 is TGCAGTGCCACCCGGGACAGGGATGTTGAGCAGTTCTTC.

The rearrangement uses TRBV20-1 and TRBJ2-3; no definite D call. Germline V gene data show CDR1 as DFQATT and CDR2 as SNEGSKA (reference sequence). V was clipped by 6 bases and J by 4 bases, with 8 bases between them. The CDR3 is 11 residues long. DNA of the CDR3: TGCAGTGCAAATAGGGCAGATACGCAGTATTTT. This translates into CSANRADTQYF.

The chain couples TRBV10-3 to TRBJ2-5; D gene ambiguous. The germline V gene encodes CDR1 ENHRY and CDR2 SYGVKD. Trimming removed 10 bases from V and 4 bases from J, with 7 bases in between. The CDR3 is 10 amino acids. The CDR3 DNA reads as TGTGCCACCTCGGCAGAGACCCAGTACTTC. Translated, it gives CATSAETQYF.

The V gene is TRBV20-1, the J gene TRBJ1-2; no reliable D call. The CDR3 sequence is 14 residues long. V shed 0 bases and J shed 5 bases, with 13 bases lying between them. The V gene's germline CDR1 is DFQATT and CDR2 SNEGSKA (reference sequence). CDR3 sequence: CSARDQEVLYGYTF. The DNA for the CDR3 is TGCAGTGCTAGAGATCAGGAGGTTTTATATGGCTACACCTTC.

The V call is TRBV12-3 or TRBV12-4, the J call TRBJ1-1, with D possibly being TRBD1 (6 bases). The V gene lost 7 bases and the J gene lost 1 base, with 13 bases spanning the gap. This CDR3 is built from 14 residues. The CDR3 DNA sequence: TGTGCCAGCATTCATACAGGGAGGAACACTGAAGCTTTCTTT. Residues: CASIHTGRNTEAFF.

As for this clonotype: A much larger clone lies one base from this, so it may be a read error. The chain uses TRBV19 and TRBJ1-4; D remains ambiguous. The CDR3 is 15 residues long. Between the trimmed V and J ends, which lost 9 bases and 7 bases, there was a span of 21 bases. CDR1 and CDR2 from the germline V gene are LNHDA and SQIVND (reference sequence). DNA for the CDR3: TGTGCCAGAAGTCCCCGGTGGGTCCGAACTGAAAAACTGTTTTTT. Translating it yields CARSPRWVRTEKLFF.

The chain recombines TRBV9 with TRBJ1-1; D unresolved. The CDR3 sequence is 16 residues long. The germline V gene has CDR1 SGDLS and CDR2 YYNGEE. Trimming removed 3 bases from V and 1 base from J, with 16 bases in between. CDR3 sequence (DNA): TGTGCCAGCAGCGGATGGACCGTCAGAGCGAACACTGAAGCTTTCTTT. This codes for CASSGWTVRANTEAFF.

CDR3 loop: CASSPDVGYGYTF. The CDR3 DNA reads TGTGCCAGCAGCCCCGACGTGGGCTATGGCTACACCTTC. The chain is built from TRBV13 and TRBJ1-2; no firm D call. The V end was cut by 5 bases, the J end by 4 bases, with 11 bases between. Germline V CDR1 and CDR2: PRHDT, FYEKMQ (reference sequence). This CDR3 comprises 13 residues.

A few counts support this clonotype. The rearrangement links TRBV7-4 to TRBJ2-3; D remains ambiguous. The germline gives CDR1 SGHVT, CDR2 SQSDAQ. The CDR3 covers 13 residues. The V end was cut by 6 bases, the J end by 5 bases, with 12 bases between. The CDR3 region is CASSKLELDTQYF. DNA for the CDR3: TGTGCCAGCAGTAAGTTGGAGTTAGATACGCAGTATTTT.

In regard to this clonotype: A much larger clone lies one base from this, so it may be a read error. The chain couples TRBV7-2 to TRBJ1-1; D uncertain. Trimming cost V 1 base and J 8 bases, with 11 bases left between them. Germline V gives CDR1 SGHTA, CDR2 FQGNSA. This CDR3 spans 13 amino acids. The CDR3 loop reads CASSLVTAREAFF. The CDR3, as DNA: TGTGCCAGCAGCTTAGTAACGGCCAGAGAAGCTTTCTTT. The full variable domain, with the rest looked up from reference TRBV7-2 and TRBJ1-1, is GAGVSQSPSNKVTEKGKDVELRCDPISGHTALYWYRQSLGQGLEFLIYFQGNSAPDKSGLPSDRFSAERTGGSVSTLTIQRTQQEDSAVYLCASSLVTAREAFFGQGTRLTVV.

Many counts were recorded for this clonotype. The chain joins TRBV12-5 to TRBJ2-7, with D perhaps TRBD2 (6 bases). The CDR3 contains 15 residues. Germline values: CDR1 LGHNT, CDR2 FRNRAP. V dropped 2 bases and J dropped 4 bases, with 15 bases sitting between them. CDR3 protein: CASGLRLGTVYEQYF. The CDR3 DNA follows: TGTGCTAGTGGTTTGAGACTAGGAACCGTGTACGAGCAGTACTTC.

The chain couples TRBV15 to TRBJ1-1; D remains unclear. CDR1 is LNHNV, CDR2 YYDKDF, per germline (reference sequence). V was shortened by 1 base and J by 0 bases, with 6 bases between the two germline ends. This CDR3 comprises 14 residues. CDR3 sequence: CATSRGKMNTEAFF. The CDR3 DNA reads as TGTGCCACCAGCAGAGGGAAGATGAACACTGAAGCTTTCTTT.